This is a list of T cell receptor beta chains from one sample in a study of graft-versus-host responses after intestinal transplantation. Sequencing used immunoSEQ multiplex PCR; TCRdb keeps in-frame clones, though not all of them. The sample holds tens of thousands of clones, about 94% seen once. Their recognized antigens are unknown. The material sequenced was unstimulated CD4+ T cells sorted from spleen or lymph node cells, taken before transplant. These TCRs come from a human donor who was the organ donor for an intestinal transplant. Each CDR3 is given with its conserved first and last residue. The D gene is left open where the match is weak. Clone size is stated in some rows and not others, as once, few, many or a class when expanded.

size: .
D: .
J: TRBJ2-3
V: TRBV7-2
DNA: TGTGCCAGCTGCTTTGAACCCACTAGCACAGATACGCAGTATTTT
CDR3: CASCFEPTSTDTQYF

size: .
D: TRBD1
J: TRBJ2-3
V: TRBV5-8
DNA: TGTGCCAGCAGCTTAGGGGACAGGGTGGCAGAAACGCAGTATTTT
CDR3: CASSLGDRVAETQYF

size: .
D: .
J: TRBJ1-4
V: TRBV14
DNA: TGTGCCAGCAGCCAAGGAGTGAAGGGGAATTGGGGTGAAAAACTGTTTTTT
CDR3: CASSQGVKGNWGEKLFF

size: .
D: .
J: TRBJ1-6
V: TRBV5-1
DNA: TGCGCCAGCAGCTTATCAGGGATCAATAATTCACCCCTCCACTTT
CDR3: CASSLSGINNSPLHF

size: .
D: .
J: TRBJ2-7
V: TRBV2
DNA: TGTGCCAGCAGCGCCACACCCTACGAGCAGTACTTC
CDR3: CASSATPYEQYF

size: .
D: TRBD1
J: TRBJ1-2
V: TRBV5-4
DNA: TGTGCCAGCAGCTTGAGGACAGGGGGCGTAGATGGCTACACCTTC
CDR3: CASSLRTGGVDGYTF

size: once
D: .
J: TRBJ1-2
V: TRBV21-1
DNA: TGTGCCAGCACCCCAAACCCACAGAACTATGGCTACACCTTC
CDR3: CASTPNPQNYGYTF

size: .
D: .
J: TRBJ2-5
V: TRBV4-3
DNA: TGCGCCAGCAGCCAAGATCAGGGGCGGGGAGAGACCCAGTACTTC
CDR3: CASSQDQGRGETQYF

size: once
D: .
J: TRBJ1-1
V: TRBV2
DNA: TGTGCCAGCAGTGAAGGACTTACTGAAGCTTTCTTT
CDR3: CASSEGLTEAFF

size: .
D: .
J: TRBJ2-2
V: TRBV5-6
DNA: TGTGCCTCCCAGGGGGGGCGCGGCGGGGAGCTGTTTTTT
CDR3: CASQGGRGGELFF

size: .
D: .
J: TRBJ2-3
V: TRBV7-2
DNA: TGTGCCAGCAGCTTATTCGGAGATACGCAGTATTTT
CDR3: CASSLFGDTQYF

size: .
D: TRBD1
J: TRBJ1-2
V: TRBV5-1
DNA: TGCGCCAGCAGCTTTTCGGGGACAGGGGACTATGGCTACACCTTC
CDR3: CASSFSGTGDYGYTF

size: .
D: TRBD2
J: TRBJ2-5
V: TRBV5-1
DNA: TGCGCCAGCAGCTCTAGCGGGGGGGAGACCCAGTACTTC
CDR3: CASSSSGGETQYF

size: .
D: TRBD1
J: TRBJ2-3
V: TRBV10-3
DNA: TGTGCCATCAGTGGGCCGACAGGGGGCACAGATACGCAGTATTTT
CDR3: CAISGPTGGTDTQYF

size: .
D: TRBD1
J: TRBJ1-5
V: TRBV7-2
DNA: TGTGCCAGCAGCTTAGGACAGGGGGCCCTTGTTCAGCCCCAGCATTTT
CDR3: CASSLGQGALVQPQHF

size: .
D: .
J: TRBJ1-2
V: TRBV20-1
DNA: TGCAGTGCTAGTTTTAGCTATGGCTACACCTTC
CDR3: CSASFSYGYTF

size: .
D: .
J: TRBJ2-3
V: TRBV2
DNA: TGTGCCACCACCACGGGAACTAGCACAGATACGCAGTATTTT
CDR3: CATTTGTSTDTQYF

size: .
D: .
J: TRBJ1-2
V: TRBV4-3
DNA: TGCGCCAGCAGCCAAGATTCGGGGGTTGGCTACACCTTC
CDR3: CASSQDSGVGYTF

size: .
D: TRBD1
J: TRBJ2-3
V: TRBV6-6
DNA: TGTGCCAGCAGATCCCCTAAAGGACAGGGGGCAGATACGCAGTATTTT
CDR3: CASRSPKGQGADTQYF

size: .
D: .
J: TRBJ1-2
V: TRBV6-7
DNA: TGTGCCCGTATTAGGGTTAGCTATGGCTACACCTTC
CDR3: CARIRVSYGYTF

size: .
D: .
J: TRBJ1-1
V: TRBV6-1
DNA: TGTGCCAGCAGTGCAGACTTGAACACTGAAGCTTTCTTT
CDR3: CASSADLNTEAFF

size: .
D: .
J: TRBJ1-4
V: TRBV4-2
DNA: TGTGCCAGCAGCCAAGAGGGGGCGACTACTAATGAAAAACTGTTTTTT
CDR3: CASSQEGATTNEKLFF

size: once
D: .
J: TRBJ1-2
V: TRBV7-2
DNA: TGTGCCAGCAGCTTCGTGGGTACAGCCTTCTATGGCTACACCTTC
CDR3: CASSFVGTAFYGYTF

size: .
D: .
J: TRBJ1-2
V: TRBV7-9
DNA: TGTGCCAGCAGCCACGCAGGGCAGGGCTATGGCTACACCTTC
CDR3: CASSHAGQGYGYTF

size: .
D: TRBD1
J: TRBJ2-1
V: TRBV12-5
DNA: TGTGCTAGTGGATCGGGACAGGGGAGGAATGAGCAGTTCTTC
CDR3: CASGSGQGRNEQFF

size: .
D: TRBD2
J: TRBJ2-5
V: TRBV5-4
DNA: TGTGCCAGCAGCTTAGGCCCTTTTCTAGCGGGGGCCGCGACCCAGTACTTC
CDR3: CASSLGPFLAGAATQYF

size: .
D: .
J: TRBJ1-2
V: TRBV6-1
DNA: TGTGCCAGCAGAATGGGGGGAGGAGAAGGCTACACCTTC
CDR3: CASRMGGGEGYTF

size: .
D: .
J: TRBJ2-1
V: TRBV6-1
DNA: TGTGCCAGCAGTGAAGCGCTTCGGGGGTTAGGGTTAGCCTACAATGAGCAGTTCTTC
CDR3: CASSEALRGLGLAYNEQFF

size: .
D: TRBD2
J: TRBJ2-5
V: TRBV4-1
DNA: TGCGCCAGCAGCCAGTTACTAGCGGGGGGGCAAGAGACCCAGTACTTC
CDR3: CASSQLLAGGQETQYF

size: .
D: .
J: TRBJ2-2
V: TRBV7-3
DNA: TGTGCCAGCAGCTTAGGGGGCCAGGACACCGGGGAGCTGTTTTTT
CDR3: CASSLGGQDTGELFF

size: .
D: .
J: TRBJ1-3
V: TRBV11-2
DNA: TGTGCCAGCAGCTTAGCATTCTGGGCCTCTTCCTCTGGAAACACCATATATTTT
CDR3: CASSLAFWASSSGNTIYF

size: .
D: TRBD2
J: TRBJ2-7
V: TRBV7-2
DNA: TGTGCCAGCAGCCAGGGACTAGCTACTTCCTACGAGCAGTACTTC
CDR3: CASSQGLATSYEQYF

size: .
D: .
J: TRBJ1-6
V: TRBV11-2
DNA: TGTGCCAGCAGCTTAGCAGGGTGGAATAATTCACCCCTCCACTTT
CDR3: CASSLAGWNNSPLHF

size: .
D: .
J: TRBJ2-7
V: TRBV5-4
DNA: TGTGCCAGCAGCTTGGGGGTTGGGAATCTACGTGGCTACGAGCAGTACTTC
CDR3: CASSLGVGNLRGYEQYF

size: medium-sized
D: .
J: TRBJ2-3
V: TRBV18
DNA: TGTGCCAGCTCACCAATGGGCGGGGAGACAGATACGCAGTATTTT
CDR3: CASSPMGGETDTQYF

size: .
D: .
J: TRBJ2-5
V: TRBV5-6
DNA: TGTGCCAGCAGCTTTAAATCCGGGTTTCAACAAGAGACCCAGTACTTC
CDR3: CASSFKSGFQQETQYF

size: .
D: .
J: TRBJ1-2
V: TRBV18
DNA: TGTGCCAGCTCACCAGTTACCACAGGTGGCTACACCTTC
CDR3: CASSPVTTGGYTF

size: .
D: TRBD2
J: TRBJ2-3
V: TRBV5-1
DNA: TGCGCCAGCAGCTTGGCCGGGACTACCGGAGATACGCAGTATTTT
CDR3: CASSLAGTTGDTQYF

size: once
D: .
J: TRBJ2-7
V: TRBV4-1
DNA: TGCGCCAGCAGCCAGGCCCTAGGGGGGGGGTCTACCTACGAGCAGTACTTC
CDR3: CASSQALGGGSTYEQYF

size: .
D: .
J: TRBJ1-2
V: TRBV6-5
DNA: TGTGCCAGCAGTTACGGGGGTCTTAACTATGGCTACACCTTC
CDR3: CASSYGGLNYGYTF

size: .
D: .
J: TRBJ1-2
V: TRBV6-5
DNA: TGTGCCAGCAGCCTCGACAGTAACTATGGCTACACCTTC
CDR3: CASSLDSNYGYTF

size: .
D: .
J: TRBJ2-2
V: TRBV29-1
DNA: TGCAGCGTGTGGAGGGGGCGGAACACCGGGGAGCTGTTTTTT
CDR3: CSVWRGRNTGELFF

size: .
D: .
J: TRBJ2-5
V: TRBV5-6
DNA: TGTGCCAGCAGCTTGAGGCGGTACGCGAGGTTAGAGACCCAGTACTTC
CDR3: CASSLRRYARLETQYF

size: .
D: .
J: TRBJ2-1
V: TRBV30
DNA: TGTGCCTGGAGCGCTTCCCTCTGGGGGGACCACAATGAGCAGTTCTTC
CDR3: CAWSASLWGDHNEQFF

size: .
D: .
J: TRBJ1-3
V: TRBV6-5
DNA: TGTGCCAGCAGTTACTTAGGGGCGGGAAACACCATATATTTT
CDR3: CASSYLGAGNTIYF

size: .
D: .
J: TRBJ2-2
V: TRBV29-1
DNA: TGCAGCGTTGATGCCCGGGGAGGCGCCGGGGAGCTGTTTTTT
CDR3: CSVDARGGAGELFF

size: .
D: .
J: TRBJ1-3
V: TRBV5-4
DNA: TGTGCCAGCAGCCGACCGGGGGGATGGGGTACTGGAAACACCATATATTTT
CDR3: CASSRPGGWGTGNTIYF

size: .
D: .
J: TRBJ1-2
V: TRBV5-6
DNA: TGTGCCAGCAGCTACGGACAGAACTATGGCTACACCTTC
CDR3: CASSYGQNYGYTF

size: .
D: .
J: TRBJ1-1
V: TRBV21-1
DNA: TGTGCCAGCAGCAAAGGGGGCATGAACACTGAAGCTTTCTTT
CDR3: CASSKGGMNTEAFF

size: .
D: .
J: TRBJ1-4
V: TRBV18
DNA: TGTGCCAGCTCACCTTCAGCCCCGACTAATGAAAAACTGTTTTTT
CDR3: CASSPSAPTNEKLFF

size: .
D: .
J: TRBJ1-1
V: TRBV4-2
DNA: TGTGCCAGCAGCCGAGCCGACAGCCCTGGGAACACTGAAGCTTTCTTT
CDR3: CASSRADSPGNTEAFF

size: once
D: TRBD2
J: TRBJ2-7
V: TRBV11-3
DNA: TGTGCCAGCAGCGCCCTTTTACTAGCGGGGACCTACGAGCAGTACTTC
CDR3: CASSALLLAGTYEQYF

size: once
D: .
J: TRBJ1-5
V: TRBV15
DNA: TGTGCCACCAGCAGAGACGGGATTAGCAATCAGCCCCAGCATTTT
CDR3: CATSRDGISNQPQHF

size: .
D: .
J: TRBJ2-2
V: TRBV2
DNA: TGTGCCAGCAGTGCCAGGTCGTACACCGGGGAGCTGTTTTTT
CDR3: CASSARSYTGELFF

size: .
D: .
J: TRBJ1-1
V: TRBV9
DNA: TGTGCCAGCAGCGTCGGACATAACACTGAAGCTTTCTTT
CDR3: CASSVGHNTEAFF

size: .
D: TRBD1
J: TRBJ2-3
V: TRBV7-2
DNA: TGTGCCAGCAGCTCACAGACAGGGGACGGGGGTATATGGTATTTT
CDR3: CASSSQTGDGGIWYF

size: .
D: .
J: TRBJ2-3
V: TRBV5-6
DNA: TGTGCCAGCAACTGGGGGCGGGGCCCGGTAGATACGCAGTATTTT
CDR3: CASNWGRGPVDTQYF

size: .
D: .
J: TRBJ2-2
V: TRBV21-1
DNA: TGTGCCAGCACCGGACAGGGGGCGACCGGGGAGCTGTTTTTT
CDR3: CASTGQGATGELFF

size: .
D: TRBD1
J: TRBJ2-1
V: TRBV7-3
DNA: TGTGCCAGCAGCTTGGATCGACAGGGGTTTAATGAGCAGTTCTTC
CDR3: CASSLDRQGFNEQFF

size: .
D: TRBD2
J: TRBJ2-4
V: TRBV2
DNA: TGTGCCAGCAGTGACAGGACTAGATTAAACATTCAGTACTTC
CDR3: CASSDRTRLNIQYF